This T cell receptor beta chain was observed in a study of blood T cell repertoires in COVID-19. Profiling relied on immunoSEQ multiplex PCR, and the TCRdb table lists in-frame clones only, not all of them. Altogether 150,000 to 200,000 clones are present, approximately 85% being singletons, with the ten largest covering about 8.4%. J gave up 7 bases and V 6 bases, and 7 bases lay outside the gene matches. CDR1 is MDHEN, CDR2 SYDVKM, per germline. The CDR3 extends over 14 amino acids. Sequences were obtained from PBMCs or T cells enriched from blood (not recorded which). The clonotype comes from a woman under 30 who had recovered from COVID-19. The chain uses TRBV28 and TRBJ1-5; the match to TRBD1 covers 9 bases. CDR3 region: CASRGTGFRQPQHF. The CDR3 DNA sequence: TGTGCCAGCAGAGGGACAGGGTTTAGACAGCCCCAGCATTTT. The full variable domain, rest sourced from reference TRBV28 and TRBJ1-5, is DVKVTQSSRYLVKRTGEKVFLECVQDMDHENMFWYRQDPGLGLRLIYFSYDVKMKEKGDIPEGYSVSREKKERFSLILESASTNQTSMYLCASRGTGFRQPQHFGDGTRLSIL.